This T cell receptor beta chain was recorded in a study of PD-L1 blockade in urothelial cancer. Across the study: Analyses used blood from 3 weeks (second dose) and 6 weeks after treatment start. The median T cell count in blood samples was more than 110,000. General study results and limits: For durable-benefit patients, tumor-associated blood clones expanded more at 3 weeks.

The data were produced by immunoSEQ multiplex PCR, yet TCRdb's version contains in-frame clones alone and is incomplete. The sample lists about 45,000 clones, about four fifths seen once, with over 12% in the top ten. As for time point: peripheral blood 6 weeks after treatment start. CDR3 length equals 14 residues. The germline V gene has CDR1 SEHNR and CDR2 FQNEAQ (reference sequence). J lost 10 bases, V lost 3 bases, and 6 bases had no gene match. This clone was seen just once. The target antigen is unknown. The sample in question was PBMCs, obtained around atezolizumab (anti-PD-L1) treatment. V and J are TRBV7-9 and TRBJ1-6, with 7 bases matching TRBD1. The receptor's source is a man in his fifties or sixties with urothelial cancer. CDR3 nucleotides: TGTGCCAGCAGCTTTGGACAGGACCGATCACCCCTCCACTTT. This encodes CASSFGQDRSPLHF. Using reference TRBV7-9 and TRBJ1-6 for the parts outside the CDR3, the full variable domain is DTGVSQNPRHKITKRGQNVTFRCDPISEHNRLYWYRQTLGQGPEFLTYFQNEAQLEKSRLLSDRFSAERPKGSFSTLEIQRTEQGDSAMYLCASSFGQDRSPLHFGNGTRLTVT.